These T cell receptor beta chains were read from a single sample in a study of T cells after posttransplantation cyclophosphamide. Clones were sequenced by immunoSEQ multiplex PCR, and TCRdb holds only the in-frame ones, with some missing. The sample lists some 49,000 clones; almost 95% were seen once. The sample taken for sequencing was PBMCs. The receptor set was obtained from a woman aged 45-59 years in good health and a related stem cell transplant donor. CDR3s include the opening cysteine and the closing phenylalanine or tryptophan. D genes are given only for firm matches. Clone size is given for some rows only: seen once, a few or many times, or a class if the clone is expanded.

once	TRBV2	TRBJ2-7	TRBD1	TGTGCCAGCAGTGACCGGGACAGGACCAACGAGCAGTACTTC	CASSDRDRTNEQYF
.	TRBV5-4	TRBJ2-7	TRBD2	TGTGCCAGCAGCTCCCTAGCGGGTAGCTCCTACGAGCAGTACTTC	CASSSLAGSSYEQYF
.	TRBV4-2	TRBJ2-3	TRBD2	TGTGCCAGCAGCCAAGGTTCGACTAGCGGGAGTGCAGATACGCAGTATTTT	CASSQGSTSGSADTQYF
.	TRBV6-5	TRBJ2-1	.	TGTGCCAGCAGTTACTCTGGGGCACACAATGAGCAGTTCTTC	CASSYSGAHNEQFF
.	TRBV7-8	TRBJ1-5	.	TGTGCCAGCAGCAGTGACAGGAGAAGCAGTCAGCCCCAGCATTTT	CASSSDRRSSQPQHF
.	TRBV15	TRBJ1-1	.	TGTGCCACCAGCAGACCTGAGCAGGGGACCCCTGAAGCTTTCTTT	CATSRPEQGTPEAFF
once	TRBV5-5	TRBJ1-3	TRBD1	TGTGCCAGCAGCTCCCAGGGGGACACTGGAAACACCATATATTTT	CASSSQGDTGNTIYF
.	TRBV29-1	TRBJ2-1	TRBD2	TGCAGCGTCCGCCCCAGACAGACTAGCGGGTTTTACAATGAGCAGTTCTTC	CSVRPRQTSGFYNEQFF
few	TRBV10-3	TRBJ1-4	.	TGTGCCATCAGTGACCCAGGGGTTTCTAATGAAAAACTGTTTTTT	CAISDPGVSNEKLFF
.	TRBV11-2	TRBJ2-1	.	TGTGCCAGCAGCTTAGTACTCCTAAGTAGCGACAATGAGCAGTTCTTC	CASSLVLLSSDNEQFF
few	TRBV5-1	TRBJ2-5	.	TGCGCCAGCAGCCGGGGAGAAGAGACCCAGTACTTC	CASSRGEETQYF
.	TRBV10-3	TRBJ2-5	TRBD1	TGTGCCATCAGGGGGGACAGGGACCAAGAGACCCAGTACTTC	CAIRGDRDQETQYF
.	TRBV19	TRBJ1-2	.	TGTGCCAGTAGTACTGATTACAGCCATGGCTACACCTTC	CASSTDYSHGYTF
.	TRBV9	TRBJ1-4	.	TGTGCCAGCAGCGTAGTCCGAAGAATGAACGGGCAGGGAGGGAATAATGAAAAACTGTTTTTT	CASSVVRRMNGQGGNNEKLFF
.	TRBV2	TRBJ1-6	.	TGTGCCAGCACCCGGGGGGGGCGGGGGCTGGAATCACCCCTCCACTTT	CASTRGGRGLESPLHF
.	TRBV12-5	TRBJ1-5	TRBD1	TGTGCTAGTGGTTTGGGCAGGGGGCCTAGTCAGCCCCAGCATTTT	CASGLGRGPSQPQHF
.	TRBV6-1	TRBJ2-7	TRBD1	TGTGCCAGTGACCGGGACAGGGGGGAAAACGAGCAGTACTTC	CASDRDRGENEQYF
.	TRBV7-9	TRBJ1-2	TRBD1	TGTGCCAGCACTCTTGACAGGGGTACTGCTATCGGCTACACCTTC	CASTLDRGTAIGYTF
.	TRBV6-5	TRBJ1-2	TRBD1	TGTGCCAGCAGTCCTTCGACAGGGTCATATGGCTACACCTTC	CASSPSTGSYGYTF
once	TRBV4-1	TRBJ2-5	.	TGCGCCAGCAGCCAAGCGGGGGGCAGGGAGACCCAGTACTTC	CASSQAGGRETQYF
.	TRBV6-1	TRBJ2-6	.	TGTGCCAGCAGTGAAAACAGGGAACCTGGGGCCAACGTCCTGACTTTC	CASSENREPGANVLTF
.	TRBV28	TRBJ1-5	.	TGTGCCAGCAGTTTATCCGGCCCTGACAGGTATCATAGCAATCAGCCCCAGCATTTT	CASSLSGPDRYHSNQPQHF
.	TRBV5-1	TRBJ2-2	.	TGCGCCAGCACAGAGGGGGTCCACACCGGGGAGCTGTTTTTT	CASTEGVHTGELFF
.	TRBV7-9	TRBJ1-4	TRBD1	TGTGCCAGCAGCACGGGACAGGCAACTAATGAAAAACTGTTTTTT	CASSTGQATNEKLFF
once	TRBV7-8	TRBJ1-5	.	TGTGCCAGCAGCTCCCGGACGGGGGGGGAACACAATCAGCCCCAGCATTTT	CASSSRTGGEHNQPQHF
.	TRBV7-3	TRBJ2-1	TRBD1	TGTGCCAGCAGCATCACAGGGGACACCTACAATGAGCAGTTCTTC	CASSITGDTYNEQFF
.	TRBV2	TRBJ1-1	.	TGTGCCAGCAGTGCCCCCGGGGGTTCCCACACTGAAGCTTTCTTT	CASSAPGGSHTEAFF
.	TRBV9	TRBJ1-1	TRBD1	TGTGCCAGCAGCGTAGGACAGGGACGGGGATCGTTT	CASSVGQGRGSF
once	TRBV11-3	TRBJ2-7	.	TGTGCCAGCAGCTTAGGGACAGACTACGAGCAGTACTTC	CASSLGTDYEQYF